The TCR beta chain under discussion was sequenced for a study of shared clonotypes between healthy human individuals (TCRdb year 2020). Notes on the research overall: The cohort comprised a couple of women and three men aged 18 to 49 years. For each donor, CD4 naive and CD4 memory were each given three plates, CD8 naive was given two plates, and CD8 memory was given one plate. To estimate repertoire size and how much clonotype sharing occurs between individuals, the study deeply sequenced the blood TCR repertoires of 4 to 6 healthy adults. To increase sequencing depth and limit assay-specific biases, TCR repertoire library preparation and sequencing were carried out by different laboratories using diverse techniques. Per donor, leukapheresis produced somewhere between about 0.8 and 9 billion PBMCs.

Regarding this clone: Its antigen is currently not known. Qualities for individual bases were not recorded, and no much larger clone is one base off.

In the germline V gene (reference sequence), CDR1 corresponds to SEHNR and CDR2 to FQNEAQ. After removal of 5 bases from V and 1 base from J, the junction retains 11 bases not matched to a gene. From the cysteine through the phenylalanine, the CDR3 covers 17 amino acids. Just CDR3 DNA is preserved here, 51 bases in frame from base 1. Study-level results and caveats: Pairwise subsampling indicated that sequencing depth was expected to affect the degree of clonotype sharing among donors. Only blood was sampled, and tissue TCR repertoires likely differ from those in blood. The genetic and exposure-history diversity represented was limited by the small number of donors. Clonotypes shared by all four sorted-subset donors showed higher generation probabilities than non-shared clonotypes. Sharing across a few donors was observed for around 4.8% of naive CD4, over 3% of naive CD8, 2% to 2.5% of memory CD4, and around 0.4% of memory CD8 clonotypes. Rarefaction of sorted-subset datasets indicated incomplete sequencing despite the large sequencing depth. Naive subsets generally had larger estimated clonotype richness than memory subsets did.

For the CD8 naive samples, CD45RO-negative cells were positively selected for CCR7, yielding a CD45RA+CCR7+ population from which TemRA cells were excluded. Donors were healthy HIV-negative adults with no recently reported acute infections or vaccinations. All donors were Caucasian adults living in Nashville, Tennessee, USA. After blood collection by leukapheresis, PBMCs were isolated using Ficoll-Histopaque density gradient centrifugation and then cryopreserved in the vapor phase of liquid nitrogen. Purity and quantity of every magnetically sorted T cell population were checked by analytical flow cytometry. Genomic DNA was isolated from every sorted fraction and measured by UV absorbance on a Nanodrop 2000c. Using the deep immunoSEQ assay, TCR CDR3 regions were amplified from genomic DNA by multiplex PCR. Extracted genomic DNA from each cell subset was distributed evenly across all wells of several immunoSEQ 96-well plates, and each plate was treated as a replicate. For sorted subsets, each replicate PCR was loaded with 200 ng genomic DNA, equivalent to some 27,000 T cell genomes. Purified libraries were measured with a Qubit 3.0 fluorometer, size-checked on a Bioanalyzer 2100, and measured again with the KAPA Library Quantification kit. Every immunoSEQ 96-well plate was sequenced on a separate single-read 150-cycle Illumina NextSeq 550 flow cell. In the authors' own workflow: Because the immunoSEQ output held only junctional sequences and lacked quality scores, the filtering could not match the filtering applied to full-length reads. To assign V/J genes and CDR3, sequences were annotated using PyIR, a Python wrapper for IgBLAST v1.9, with IMGT germline references. Reads were removed for weak V/J assignments (E-value above 1e-6), missing CDR3, stop codons, out-of-frame junctions, or ambiguous translated residues. V3J clonotypes were defined by identical inferred V gene, J gene, and CDR3 amino acid sequence. To compute the percentage overlap between repertoires, the number of shared unique clonotypes was divided by the size of the smaller repertoire. RTK rarefaction, the Chao1 estimator, and Recon v2.1 estimates of unobserved clonotypes were used to assess repertoire richness. Generation probabilities for all TCRbeta clonotypes obtained by the gDNA method from a few donors were computed using OLGA. Not all clones reach the TCRdb copy of this immuneACCESS table, which keeps in-frame sequences only. Checked studies attribute under half of the gap to unresolved V genes and leave the rest unexplained. Clonal size and the V and J genes are those of that table, whereas D and trimming came from the DNA. This sample holds fewer than 1 million clones; 90% to 97% were observed only once. About 0.21% of the sample lies in the top ten.

The chain was built from TRBV7-9 and TRBJ2-1, and 7 bases in between align with TRBD1. The sample comprised naive CD8+ T cells sorted from blood. This specimen's cell subset or site label, interpreted: CD45RA+CCR7+. This clonotype was sampled from a young man in good health. The nucleotide sequence is given as TGTGCCAGCAGCCCTCCGACAGGGACGGAATCCTACAATGAGCAGTTCTTC. This gives the protein CASSPPTGTESYNEQFF.